Reported below is one T cell receptor beta chain. Its specific antigen is unknown. The input lacks base qualities; no much larger clone sits a single base away. The germline V gene provides CDR1 MNHEY and CDR2 SVGAGI. Measured from the cysteine to the phenylalanine, the CDR3 is 14 residues long. The entry retains the CDR3 DNA only, 42 bases that are in frame from base 1. V is reduced by 6 bases and J by 9 bases, leaving a spacing of 18 bases between them. This record comes from a study of OX40 agonist ivuxolimab in advanced cancers. For context, the study as a whole: Ivuxolimab was an agonistic, fully human IgG2 monoclonal antibody directed against OX40 (CD134), a costimulatory receptor. Intravenous ivuxolimab was administered to patients every 2 weeks at six dose levels: 0.01, 0.1, 0.3, 1.5, 3 and 10 mg/kg. Of the approximately 50 dose-escalation patients, hepatocellular carcinoma was present in about 19, melanoma in about 15, renal cell carcinoma in 9 and head and neck cancer in 9. In the dose-escalation cohort, 82.7% of patients were male, and the mean age was roughly 60 years, with a range of about 23 to 85. Patients were allowed to have had prior anti-PD-1, anti-PD-L1 or anti-CTLA-4 therapy, and 40% to 45% of the dose-escalation patients had been treated with checkpoint inhibitors. Partial responses occurred in three dose-escalation patients: two with cutaneous melanoma and one with hepatocellular carcinoma. Peripheral TCRbeta sequencing aimed to test whether ivuxolimab altered TCR sequence diversity and caused clonal T-cell expansion. The monotherapy dose-escalation portion (N ≈ 52 patients) of the phase I ivuxolimab trial is reported in the paper.

Broad study findings and their caveats: The antigen specificity of the clonally expanded peripheral T cells was not determined. After ivuxolimab, more expanded clones were found on average in CD8+ T cells than in CD4+ T cells. Partial responders in the 0.1-3.0 mg/kg groups had among the lowest normalized peripheral clonal expansion, especially among CD8+ T cells. At doses from 0.1 to 3.0 mg/kg, clonal expansion was seen in both CD4+ and CD8+ blood T cells between baseline and week 6. Low levels of normalized T-cell clonal expansion were also seen in some nonresponding patients.

Patients with autoimmune disease history or receiving systemic immunosuppression were excluded from the trial. In every dose cohort, peripheral blood was drawn for TCR sequencing at baseline, cycle 4 day 1, and cycle 7 day 1. Samples were obtained from an open-label, multicenter, first-in-human phase I dose-escalation trial of ivuxolimab. Adults with locally advanced or metastatic melanoma, renal cell, hepatocellular, or head and neck squamous cell carcinoma were enrolled in the trial. Before TCR sequencing, CD4+ T cells and CD8+ T cells from peripheral blood were sorted into separate populations. Genomic DNA was isolated from the sorted cells so that the TCRbeta CDR3 region could be sequenced. TCRbeta CDR3 regions were sequenced using the immunoSEQ Assay. Not all clones reach the TCRdb copy of this immuneACCESS table, which keeps in-frame sequences only. Checked studies attribute under half of the gap to unresolved V genes and leave the rest unexplained. In this sample the table shows about 78,000 clones, approximately 90% of which occur a single time. Together, the top ten hold 2.5% to 3% of the sample.

This receptor was identified in an adult with an advanced solid tumor such as melanoma, head and neck, liver or kidney cancer. The sequences come from CD4+ or CD8+ T cells sorted from blood, collected in a trial of the OX40 agonist ivuxolimab. The rearrangement joined TRBV6-5 to TRBJ2-1, with a tentative D gene TRBD2 over 7 matching bases. CDR3 region: CASRRPGGGGEQFF. The bases read TGTGCCAGCAGACGCCCCGGCGGGGGCGGTGAGCAGTTCTTC.